The rows below give T cell receptor beta chains drawn from one sample of a study of circulating and synovial CD4+ cells in juvenile arthritis. Profiling relied on immunoSEQ multiplex PCR, and the TCRdb table lists in-frame clones only, not all of them. This table has over 15,000 clones, about 93% appearing once. Sequences were obtained from CD4+ T cells from blood. These receptors came from a human donor with juvenile idiopathic arthritis. The CDR3 runs from the conserved cysteine through the conserved F or W. Fields, in order: J gene, V gene, D gene, clone size, CDR3 DNA, CDR3 protein. D genes are given only for firm matches. Clone size is stated in some rows and not others, as once, few, many or a class when expanded.

J gene: TRBJ1-2
V gene: TRBV7-9
D gene: TRBD1
clone size: NA
CDR3 DNA: TGTGCCAGCAGCGCAGGGTGGACAGGGATATATGGCTACACCTTC
CDR3 protein: CASSAGWTGIYGYTF

J gene: TRBJ2-7
V gene: TRBV4-3
D gene: NA
clone size: NA
CDR3 DNA: TGCGCCAGCAGCCAAGATACAGGGCGAGGATTAATCTACGAGCAGTACTTC
CDR3 protein: CASSQDTGRGLIYEQYF

J gene: TRBJ1-4
V gene: TRBV15
D gene: TRBD1
clone size: NA
CDR3 DNA: TGTGCCACCGAAGACAGGGCGAGGGCTAATGAAAAACTGTTTTTT
CDR3 protein: CATEDRARANEKLFF

J gene: TRBJ2-1
V gene: TRBV5-4
D gene: NA
clone size: NA
CDR3 DNA: TGTGCCAGCAGTTTAGCAGGGACCTACAATGAGCAGTTCTTC
CDR3 protein: CASSLAGTYNEQFF

J gene: TRBJ2-7
V gene: TRBV28
D gene: NA
clone size: NA
CDR3 DNA: TGTGCCAGCAGTTTAGTGGGGCCGATTGAGCAGTACTTC
CDR3 protein: CASSLVGPIEQYF

J gene: TRBJ2-7
V gene: TRBV6-5
D gene: NA
clone size: NA
CDR3 DNA: TGTGCCAGCAGCCCGCCGGCGACAGAAAGAAACGAGCAGTACTTC
CDR3 protein: CASSPPATERNEQYF

J gene: TRBJ1-5
V gene: TRBV10-3
D gene: NA
clone size: NA
CDR3 DNA: TGTGCCATCAGTGAGTGGGAGGGGACGGAGCCCCAGCATTTT
CDR3 protein: CAISEWEGTEPQHF

J gene: TRBJ2-7
V gene: TRBV19
D gene: TRBD1
clone size: NA
CDR3 DNA: TGTGCCAGTAGAACCGGGGACAGGGCGTACGAGCAGTACTTC
CDR3 protein: CASRTGDRAYEQYF

J gene: TRBJ2-3
V gene: TRBV6-5
D gene: TRBD1
clone size: NA
CDR3 DNA: TGTGCCAGCAGTTACGACAGGGGCACAGATACGCAGTATTTT
CDR3 protein: CASSYDRGTDTQYF

J gene: TRBJ1-6
V gene: TRBV7-2
D gene: NA
clone size: NA
CDR3 DNA: TGTGCCAGCAGCTTAGAATCGGGTTTCTATTCACCCCTCCACTTT
CDR3 protein: CASSLESGFYSPLHF

J gene: TRBJ2-5
V gene: TRBV5-4
D gene: TRBD2
clone size: NA
CDR3 DNA: TGTGCCAGCAGCTACGGCGGGGGGACACAAGAGACCCAGTACTTC
CDR3 protein: CASSYGGGTQETQYF

J gene: TRBJ2-5
V gene: TRBV11-2
D gene: TRBD2
clone size: NA
CDR3 DNA: TGTGCCAGCAGCTCCCGCCGAGCGGGGGTTGAGACCCAGTACTTC
CDR3 protein: CASSSRRAGVETQYF

J gene: TRBJ2-7
V gene: TRBV14
D gene: NA
clone size: NA
CDR3 DNA: TGTGCCAGCAGCCAAGTCAGGGGTCCATACGAGCAGTACTTC
CDR3 protein: CASSQVRGPYEQYF

J gene: TRBJ1-1
V gene: TRBV5-1
D gene: NA
clone size: once
CDR3 DNA: TGCGCCAGCAGCTTCGGGGGGGTGGCTACTGAAGCTTTCTTT
CDR3 protein: CASSFGGVATEAFF

J gene: TRBJ1-3
V gene: TRBV6-6
D gene: TRBD1
clone size: NA
CDR3 DNA: TGTGCCAGCAGCAACAGGGGCCGCTCTGGAAACACCATATATTTT
CDR3 protein: CASSNRGRSGNTIYF

J gene: TRBJ2-5
V gene: TRBV27
D gene: NA
clone size: once
CDR3 DNA: TGTGCCAGCAGAGGGCAGGGACAAGAGACCCAGTACTTC
CDR3 protein: CASRGQGQETQYF

J gene: TRBJ1-2
V gene: TRBV10-3
D gene: NA
clone size: NA
CDR3 DNA: TGTGCCATCAGTGAAGCCATCGGGGGTTCCTATGGCTACACCTTC
CDR3 protein: CAISEAIGGSYGYTF